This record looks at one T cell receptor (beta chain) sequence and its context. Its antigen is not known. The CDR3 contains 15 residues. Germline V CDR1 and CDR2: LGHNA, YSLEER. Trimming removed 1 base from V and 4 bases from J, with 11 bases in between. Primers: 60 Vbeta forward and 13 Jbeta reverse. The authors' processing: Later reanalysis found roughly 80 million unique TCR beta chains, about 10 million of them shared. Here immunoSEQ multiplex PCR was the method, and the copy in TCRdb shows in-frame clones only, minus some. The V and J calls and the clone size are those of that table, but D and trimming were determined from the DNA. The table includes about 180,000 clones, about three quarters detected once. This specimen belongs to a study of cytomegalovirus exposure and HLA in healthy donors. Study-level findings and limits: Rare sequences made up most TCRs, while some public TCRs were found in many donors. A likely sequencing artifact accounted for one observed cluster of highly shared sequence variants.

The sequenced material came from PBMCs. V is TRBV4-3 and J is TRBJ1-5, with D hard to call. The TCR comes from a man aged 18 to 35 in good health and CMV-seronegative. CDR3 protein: CASSQVLGGNQPQHF. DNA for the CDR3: TGCGCCAGCAGCCAAGTCTTAGGAGGGAATCAGCCCCAGCATTTT.